A selection of T cell receptor beta chains follows, all from one sample in a study of shared clonotypes between healthy human individuals. Sequencing was performed with immunoSEQ multiplex PCR; in TCRdb, only in-frame clones are kept and a portion is missing. The data show roughly 86,000 clones, approximately 63% seen once. The sample was memory CD8+ T cells sorted from blood. These receptors originate from a man younger than 45 in good health. Each CDR3 is given with its conserved first and last residue. The order of the fields is D gene, J gene, clone size, V gene, CDR3 protein, CDR3 DNA. A D gene is named only where the DNA matches it firmly. Part of the rows lack a size; the others show once, few, many or a class for expanded clones.

D gene: TRBD1; J gene: TRBJ2-5; clone size: NA; V gene: TRBV29-1; CDR3 protein: CSVPDRGRETQYF; CDR3 DNA: TGCAGCGTTCCCGACAGGGGAAGGGAGACCCAGTACTTC
D gene: NA; J gene: TRBJ2-7; clone size: NA; V gene: TRBV16; CDR3 protein: CASSLQAEHYEQYF; CDR3 DNA: TGTGCCAGCAGCCTCCAAGCGGAGCACTACGAGCAGTACTTC
D gene: TRBD1; J gene: TRBJ1-1; clone size: NA; V gene: TRBV4-1; CDR3 protein: CASSLSPTGVEAFF; CDR3 DNA: TGCGCCAGCAGCCTCTCGCCAACAGGGGTTGAAGCTTTCTTT
D gene: NA; J gene: TRBJ2-5; clone size: NA; V gene: TRBV19; CDR3 protein: CASSISMTLLETQYF; CDR3 DNA: TGTGCCAGTAGTATTAGCATGACCCTTCTGGAAACCCAGTACTTC
D gene: NA; J gene: TRBJ1-1; clone size: few; V gene: TRBV2; CDR3 protein: CASRVWVGTEAFF; CDR3 DNA: TGTGCCAGCAGGGTGTGGGTGGGCACTGAAGCTTTCTTT
D gene: NA; J gene: TRBJ1-2; clone size: NA; V gene: TRBV2; CDR3 protein: CASSPGYYGYTF; CDR3 DNA: TGTGCCAGCAGCCCGGGATACTATGGCTACACCTTC
D gene: TRBD1; J gene: TRBJ2-2; clone size: few; V gene: TRBV25-1; CDR3 protein: CASSAGTGNTGELFF; CDR3 DNA: TGTGCCAGCAGTGCAGGGACAGGGAACACCGGGGAGCTGTTTTTT
D gene: TRBD1; J gene: TRBJ2-5; clone size: NA; V gene: TRBV5-6; CDR3 protein: CASRWTGFETQYF; CDR3 DNA: TGTGCCAGCAGGTGGACAGGGTTCGAGACCCAGTACTTC
D gene: NA; J gene: TRBJ1-4; clone size: once; V gene: TRBV25-1; CDR3 protein: CASSEGARLFF; CDR3 DNA: TGTGCCAGCAGTGAGGGGGCGAGGCTGTTTTTT
D gene: NA; J gene: TRBJ2-5; clone size: NA; V gene: TRBV7-8; CDR3 protein: CASSLARAGETQYF; CDR3 DNA: TGTGCCAGCAGCTTGGCCAGGGCCGGAGAGACCCAGTACTTC
D gene: NA; J gene: TRBJ1-1; clone size: NA; V gene: TRBV11-2; CDR3 protein: CASSLAGLNTEAFF; CDR3 DNA: TGTGCCAGCAGCTTAGCCGGGTTGAACACTGAAGCTTTCTTT